This T cell receptor (beta chain) was observed in a study of blood T cells in healthy people across ages. Across the whole study: Roughly one uniquely barcoded beta molecule per two T cells was captured.

This clonotype has a handful of counts. Isolated PBMCs totaled at least 6.5 million in each sample. Per sample, at least 6 micrograms of total RNA were extracted. The ends lost 4 bases at V and 10 bases at J; junction bases unmatched: 10. Germline V gives CDR1 MGHDK, CDR2 SYGVNS. CDR3 size: 15 residues. The use of a sample-barcoded 5' primer and a J-beta primer mix characterized a second PCR of roughly 6 to 11 cycles. MiXCR was run by TCRdb on the 5' RACE reads, yielding one entry per CDR3 protein. The sample has about 680,000 distinct CDR3 sequences, about half seen once. The chain recombines TRBV25-1 with TRBJ1-6, with 7 bases aligning to TRBD1. The sequenced sample consisted of blood. The source of this sequence is a woman aged 60-75 years in good health. The CDR3 reads CASSAPRGGGSPLHF. CDR3 bases: TGTGCCAGCAGTGCCCCCCGAGGGGGCGGCTCACCCCTCCACTTT.